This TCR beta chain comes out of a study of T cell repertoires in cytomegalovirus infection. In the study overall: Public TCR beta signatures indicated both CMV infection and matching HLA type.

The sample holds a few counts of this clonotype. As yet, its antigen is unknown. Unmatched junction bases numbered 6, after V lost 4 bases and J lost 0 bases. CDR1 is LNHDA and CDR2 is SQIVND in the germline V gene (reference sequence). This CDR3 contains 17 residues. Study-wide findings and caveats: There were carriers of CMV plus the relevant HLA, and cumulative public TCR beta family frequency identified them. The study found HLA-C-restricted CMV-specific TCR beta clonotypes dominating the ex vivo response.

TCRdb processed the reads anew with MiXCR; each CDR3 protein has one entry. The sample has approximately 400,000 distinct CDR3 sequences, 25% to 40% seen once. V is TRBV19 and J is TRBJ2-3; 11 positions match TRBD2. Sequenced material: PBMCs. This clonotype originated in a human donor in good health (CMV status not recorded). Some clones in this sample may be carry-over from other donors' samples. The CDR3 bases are TGTGCCAGTAGTACGACGACTAGCGGGAAGAGCACAGATACGCAGTATTTT. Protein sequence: CASSTTTSGKSTDTQYF.